This entry is about one T cell receptor (beta chain). The antigen is unknown. This record comes from a study of identical twins. Points from the study as a whole: High-abundance cord blood beta clonotypes had fewer insertions; memory repertoires showed none.

The CDR3 sequence is 13 residues long. V lost 3 bases, J lost 9 bases, and 13 bases lay in between. CDR1 is SGHDT and CDR2 is YYEEEE in the germline V gene. Using its own MiXCR run on the 5' RACE reads, TCRdb lists one record per CDR3 protein. The profile covers roughly 260,000 distinct CDR3 sequences, with around 15% appearing a single time and approximately 9.3% taken by the ten largest. The specimen sequenced was memory (CD45RO+) T cells sorted from blood. This chain connects TRBV5-6 to TRBJ2-1, with a tentative D call TRBD2 (7 bases). This receptor was obtained from a woman younger than 30 in good health. The CDR3 here is CASSSGGRVEQFF. The CDR3 DNA reads TGTGCCAGCAGCTCCGGGGGGCGGGTTGAGCAGTTCTTC. Filled out from reference TRBV5-6 and TRBJ2-1, the complete variable domain reads DAGVTQSPTHLIKTRGQQVTLRCSPKSGHDTVSWYQQALGQGPQFIFQYYEEEERQRGNFPDRFSGHQFPNYSSELNVNALLLGDSALYLCASSSGGRVEQFFGPGTRLTVL.